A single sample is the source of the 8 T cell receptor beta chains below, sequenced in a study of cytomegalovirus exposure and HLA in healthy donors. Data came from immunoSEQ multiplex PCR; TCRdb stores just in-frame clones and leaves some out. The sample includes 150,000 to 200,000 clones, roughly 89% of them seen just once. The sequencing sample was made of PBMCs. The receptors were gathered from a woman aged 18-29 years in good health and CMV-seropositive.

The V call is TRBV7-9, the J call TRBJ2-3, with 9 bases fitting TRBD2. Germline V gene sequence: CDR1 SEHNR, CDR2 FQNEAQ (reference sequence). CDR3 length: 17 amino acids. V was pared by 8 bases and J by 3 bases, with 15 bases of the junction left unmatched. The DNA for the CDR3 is TGTGCCAGCGACCCCCGGGGTGGAAGCGGGGGGACAGATACGCAGTATTTT. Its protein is CASDPRGGSGGTDTQYF.

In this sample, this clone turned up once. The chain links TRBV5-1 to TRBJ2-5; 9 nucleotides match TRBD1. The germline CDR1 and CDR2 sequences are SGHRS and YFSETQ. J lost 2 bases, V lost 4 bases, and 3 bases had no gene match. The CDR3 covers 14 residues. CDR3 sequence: CASSPDRGQETQYF. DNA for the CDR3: TGCGCCAGCAGCCCGGACAGGGGACAAGAGACCCAGTACTTC.

CDR3 nucleotides: TGTGCCACCAGCAGAGATCGAACAGGGCCTTACAATGAGCAGTTCTTC. Translation gives CATSRDRTGPYNEQFF. The J gene is TRBJ2-1, the V gene TRBV15; a possible D gene is TRBD1 (6 bases). The CDR3 consists of 16 residues. Germline V lookup: CDR1 LNHNV, CDR2 YYDKDF (reference sequence). The germline V and J ends were trimmed by 0 bases and 4 bases, with 13 bases remaining between them. Full variable domain (outside the CDR3, taken from reference TRBV15 and TRBJ2-1): DAMVIQNPRYQVTQFGKPVTLSCSQTLNHNVMYWYQQKSSQAPKLLFHYYDKDFNNEADTPDNFQSRRPNTSFCFLDIRSPGLGDTAMYLCATSRDRTGPYNEQFFGPGTRLTVL.

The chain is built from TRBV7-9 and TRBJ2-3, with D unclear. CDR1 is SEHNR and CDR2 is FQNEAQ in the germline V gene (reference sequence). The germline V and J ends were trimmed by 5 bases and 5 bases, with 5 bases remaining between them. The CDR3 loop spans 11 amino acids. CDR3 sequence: CASSALDTQYF. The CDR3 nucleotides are TGTGCCAGCAGCGCGTTAGATACGCAGTATTTT. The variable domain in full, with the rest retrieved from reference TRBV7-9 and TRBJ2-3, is DTGVSQNPRHKITKRGQNVTFRCDPISEHNRLYWYRQTLGQGPEFLTYFQNEAQLEKSRLLSDRFSAERPKGSFSTLEIQRTEQGDSAMYLCASSALDTQYFGPGTRLTVL.

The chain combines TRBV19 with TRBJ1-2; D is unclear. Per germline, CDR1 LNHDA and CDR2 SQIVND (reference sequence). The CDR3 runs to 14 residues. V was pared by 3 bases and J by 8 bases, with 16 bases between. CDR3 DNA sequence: TGTGCCAGTAGTATTGGCGATGCTACGGAGGGCTACACCTTC. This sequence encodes CASSIGDATEGYTF.

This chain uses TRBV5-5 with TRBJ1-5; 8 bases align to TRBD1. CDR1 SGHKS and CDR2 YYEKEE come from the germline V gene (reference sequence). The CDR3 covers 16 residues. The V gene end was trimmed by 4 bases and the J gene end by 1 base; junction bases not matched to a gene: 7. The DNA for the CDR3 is TGTGCCAGCAGCGCCCAGGGGGCCATGAGCAATCAGCCCCAGCATTTT. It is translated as CASSAQGAMSNQPQHF.

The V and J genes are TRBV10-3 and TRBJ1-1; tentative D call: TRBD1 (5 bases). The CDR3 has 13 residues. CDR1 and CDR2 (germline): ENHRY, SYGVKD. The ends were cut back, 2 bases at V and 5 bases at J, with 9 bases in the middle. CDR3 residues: CAISEGGGTEAFF. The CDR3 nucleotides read TGTGCCATCAGTGAGGGTGGGGGGACTGAAGCTTTCTTT.

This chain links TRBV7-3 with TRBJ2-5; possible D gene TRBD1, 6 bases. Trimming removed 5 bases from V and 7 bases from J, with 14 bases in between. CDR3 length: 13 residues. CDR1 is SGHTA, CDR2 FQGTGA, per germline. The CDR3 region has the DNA TGTGCCAGCAGCCCTCAGGGGACCGGGACCCAGTACTTC. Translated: CASSPQGTGTQYF. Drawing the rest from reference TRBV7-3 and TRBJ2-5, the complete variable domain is GAGVSQTPSNKVTEKGKYVELRCDPISGHTALYWYRQSLGQGPEFLIYFQGTGAADDSGLPNDRFFAVRPEGSVSTLKIQRTERGDSAVYLCASSPQGTGTQYFGPGTRLLVL.